The 16 T cell receptor beta chains reported below all come from one sample, sequenced in a study of CD8 T cell repertoires and HIV-1 epitope variants. The method was immunoSEQ multiplex PCR; TCRdb's version includes in-frame clones alone and lacks a portion of them. The sample lists under 100,000 clones, more than 65% occurring once. Source material: uncultured baseline CD8+ T cells from peripheral blood mononuclear cells (PBMCs). These receptors were taken from a male donor with HIV.

This clone was seen more than once but under ten times. The gene calls are TRBV7-9 and TRBJ1-1, with D maybe TRBD1 (5 bases). This CDR3 is 13 amino acids long. Germline V lookup: CDR1 SEHNR, CDR2 FQNEAQ (reference sequence). Trimming stripped 4 bases from V and 5 bases from J, with 11 bases between. The CDR3, as DNA: TGTGCCAGCAGCTGGGACGCGGAAACTGAAGCTTTCTTT. This sequence encodes CASSWDAETEAFF.

This chain uses TRBV5-1 with TRBJ2-7; D remains unclear. The germline V gene encodes CDR1 SGHRS and CDR2 YFSETQ. This CDR3 spans 12 amino acids. Trimming stripped 0 bases from V and 3 bases from J, with 4 bases between. CDR3 coding DNA: TGCGCCAGCAGCTTGGGCGTCTACGAGCAGTACTTC. Its translation is CASSLGVYEQYF.

This chain joins TRBV5-1 and TRBJ2-7; 9 nucleotides align to TRBD1. The CDR3 totals 16 residues. Per germline, CDR1 SGHRS and CDR2 YFSETQ. Trimming took 3 bases from V and 0 from J; bases not matched to a gene: 7. This CDR3 reads CASSSSPGQGSYEQYF. In DNA, the CDR3 is TGCGCCAGCAGCTCGTCACCGGGACAGGGCTCCTACGAGCAGTACTTC. Looking up the rest from reference TRBV5-1 and TRBJ2-7 gives the full variable domain: KAGVTQTPRYLIKTRGQQVTLSCSPISGHRSVSWYQQTPGQGLQFLFEYFSETQRNKGNFPGRFSGRQFSNSRSEMNVSTLELGDSALYLCASSSSPGQGSYEQYFGPGTRLTVT.

The V call is TRBV27, the J call TRBJ2-5; the match to TRBD2 covers 11 bases. The junction had 5 bases not matched to a gene; V was cut back by 2 bases and J by 0 bases. This CDR3 contains 17 residues. Germline V gene lookup returns CDR1 MNHEY and CDR2 SMNVEV (reference sequence). CDR3 in amino acids: CASSLRGLAGYQETQYF. CDR3 in DNA: TGTGCCAGCAGTTTACGTGGACTAGCGGGTTACCAAGAGACCCAGTACTTC.

The J gene is TRBJ1-5, the V gene TRBV7-8, with D maybe TRBD1 (5 bases). V lost 1 base and J lost 11, with 12 bases in between. The CDR3 sequence is 13 residues long. CDR1 is SGHVS, CDR2 FQNEAQ, per germline. The CDR3 DNA is TGTGCCAGCAGCTTAGGAGTTGGGGGGACCCAGCATTTT. This codes for CASSLGVGGTQHF.

V gene TRBV28 combines with J gene TRBJ2-7; possibly TRBD1 for D (6 bases). CDR3 length equals 13 residues. The germline CDR1 and CDR2 sequences are MDHEN and SYDVKM. V was cut by 7 bases and J by 3 bases, with 13 bases left in between. CDR3 loop: CASMGALSYEQYF. CDR3 DNA sequence: TGTGCCAGCATGGGGGCATTGAGCTACGAGCAGTACTTC.

The gene calls are TRBV18 and TRBJ2-5; D is perhaps TRBD2 (5 bases). Trimming took 6 bases from V and 0 from J, leaving 5 bases between them. The germline V gene has CDR1 KGHSH and CDR2 LQKENI. The CDR3 totals 12 residues. CDR3 nucleotides: TGTGCCAGCTCCGGGGACCAAGAGACCCAGTACTTC. Translated: CASSGDQETQYF.

The CDR3: CASSLTGQGFEQFF. CDR3 in DNA: TGTGCCAGCAGTTTAACCGGACAGGGCTTTGAGCAGTTCTTC. The V gene is TRBV28, the J gene TRBJ2-1; 8 bases agree with TRBD1. The CDR3 is 14 residues long. Germline loops: CDR1 MDHEN, CDR2 SYDVKM. J lost 9 bases, V lost 2 bases, and 6 bases had no gene match.

The chain joins TRBV30 to TRBJ1-1; D is undetermined. The V gene's germline CDR1 is GTSNPN and CDR2 SVGIG (reference sequence). V lost 3 bases and J 0 bases, leaving 2 bases between the germline ends. The CDR3 has 11 amino acids. The CDR3 DNA reads TGTGCCTGGAGGGTGAACACTGAAGCTTTCTTT. Protein product: CAWRVNTEAFF.

This clone has a single count. This chain joins TRBV10-2 and TRBJ2-1, with D possibly TRBD2 on 5 matching bases. This CDR3 spans 17 amino acids. V dropped 0 bases and J dropped 1 base, with 13 bases sitting between them. Germline values: CDR1 WSHSY, CDR2 SAAADI. CDR3 loop: CASSESTGSPSYNEQFF. DNA of the CDR3: TGCGCCAGCAGTGAGTCGACGGGGAGCCCTTCCTACAATGAGCAGTTCTTC.

A few counts support this clone. The rearrangement links TRBV25-1 to TRBJ2-5; D is unresolved. Germline CDR1 reads MGHDK; CDR2 reads SYGVNS. Trimming shortened V by 2 bases and J by 5 bases, and 12 bases separated the two germline ends. CDR3 length equals 14 residues. This chain's CDR3 is CASSEPRLGETQYF. In DNA, the CDR3 is TGTGCCAGCAGTGAACCCCGTCTGGGGGAGACCCAGTACTTC.

The V call is TRBV7-8, the J call TRBJ1-1; 11 nucleotides line up with TRBD1. From germline, CDR1 is SGHVS and CDR2 FQNEAQ. The V gene end was trimmed by 5 bases and the J gene end by 7 bases; junction bases not matched to a gene: 9. The CDR3 loop spans 15 amino acids. The CDR3, as DNA: TGTGCCAGCAGCCCCCCGGACAGGGGGCGCGTTGAAGCTTTCTTT. Its protein product is CASSPPDRGRVEAFF.

Concerning this clone: Different DNA sequences within this sample yield the same CDR3. The chain links TRBV29-1 to TRBJ2-5; 7 nucleotides align to TRBD2. After removal of 6 bases from V and 5 bases from J, the junction contained 9 bases not matched to a gene. This CDR3 is 13 amino acids long. Germline V gene lookup returns CDR1 SQVTM and CDR2 ANQGSEA. CDR3 region: CSVGGRGQETQYF. The CDR3 DNA reads as TGCAGCGTGGGGGGGAGGGGTCAGGAGACCCAGTACTTC.

The chain recombines TRBV7-6 with TRBJ2-6; D gene uncertain. The germline V and J ends were trimmed by 6 bases and 1 base, with 10 bases remaining between them. The CDR3 extends over 15 amino acids. Germline values: CDR1 SGHVS, CDR2 FNYEAQ. The CDR3 sequence is CASSSFGSGANVLTF. DNA for the CDR3: TGTGCCAGCAGTTCCTTCGGATCTGGGGCCAACGTCCTGACTTTC.

This clone occurred a few times. The V call is TRBV7-9, the J call TRBJ1-5; tentative D call: TRBD1 (5 bases). Trimming removed 1 base at V and 0 bases at J, with 7 bases between. Germline V gives CDR1 SEHNR, CDR2 FQNEAQ (reference sequence). This CDR3 has 15 amino acids. As DNA, the CDR3 is TGTGCCAGCAGCTTAGGGGACGTTAGCAATCAGCCCCAGCATTTT. It is translated as CASSLGDVSNQPQHF.

This sequence joins TRBV11-2 and TRBJ2-7; D not certain. The germline CDR1 and CDR2 sequences are SGHAT and FQNNGV. Trimming removed 1 base from V and 3 bases from J, with 7 bases in between. CDR3 length equals 13 residues. The CDR3 loop is CASSLVRSYEQYF. Here the CDR3 DNA reads TGTGCCAGCAGCTTAGTGCGAAGCTACGAGCAGTACTTC. Full variable domain (remainder filled in from reference TRBV11-2 and TRBJ2-7): EAGVAQSPRYKIIEKRQSVAFWCNPISGHATLYWYQQILGQGPKLLIQFQNNGVVDDSQLPKDRFSAERLKGVDSTLKIQPAKLEDSAVYLCASSLVRSYEQYFGPGTRLTVT.